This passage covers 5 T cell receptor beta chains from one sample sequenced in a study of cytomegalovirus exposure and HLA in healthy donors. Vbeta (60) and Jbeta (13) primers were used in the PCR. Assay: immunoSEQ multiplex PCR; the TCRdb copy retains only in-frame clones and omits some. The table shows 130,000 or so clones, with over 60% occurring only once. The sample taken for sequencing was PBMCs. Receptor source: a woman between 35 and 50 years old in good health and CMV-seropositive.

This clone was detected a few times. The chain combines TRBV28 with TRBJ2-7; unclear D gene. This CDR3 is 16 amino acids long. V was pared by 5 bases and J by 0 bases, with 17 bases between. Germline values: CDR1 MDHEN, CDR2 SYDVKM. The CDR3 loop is CASSTPIENHSYEQYF. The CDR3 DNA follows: TGTGCCAGCAGTACGCCGATAGAAAACCACTCCTACGAGCAGTACTTC.

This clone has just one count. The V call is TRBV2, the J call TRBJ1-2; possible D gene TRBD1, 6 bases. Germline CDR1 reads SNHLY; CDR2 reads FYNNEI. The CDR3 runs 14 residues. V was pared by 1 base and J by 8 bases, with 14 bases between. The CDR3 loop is CASSEGTGRWGYTF. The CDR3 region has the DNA TGTGCCAGCAGTGAAGGAACAGGGCGATGGGGCTACACCTTC.

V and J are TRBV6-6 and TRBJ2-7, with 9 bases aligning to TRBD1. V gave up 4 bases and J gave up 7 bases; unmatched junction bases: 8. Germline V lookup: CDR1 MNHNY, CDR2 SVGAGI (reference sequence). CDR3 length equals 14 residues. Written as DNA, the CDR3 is TGTGCCAGCAGTTTACAGGGGGCCCAGGGGGAGCAGTACTTC. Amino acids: CASSLQGAQGEQYF.

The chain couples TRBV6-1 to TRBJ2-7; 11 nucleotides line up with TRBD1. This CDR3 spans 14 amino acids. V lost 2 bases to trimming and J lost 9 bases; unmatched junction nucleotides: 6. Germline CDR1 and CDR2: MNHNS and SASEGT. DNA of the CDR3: TGTGCCAGCAGTGAACGAGGACAGGGGGCTCCGCAGTACTTC. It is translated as CASSERGQGAPQYF.

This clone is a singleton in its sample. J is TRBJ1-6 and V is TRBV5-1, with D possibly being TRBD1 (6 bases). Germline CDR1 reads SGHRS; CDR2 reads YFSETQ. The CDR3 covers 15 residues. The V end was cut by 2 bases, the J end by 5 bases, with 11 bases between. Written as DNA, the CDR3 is TGCGCCAGCAGCTTCGACAGGATCAATAATTCACCCCTCCACTTT. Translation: CASSFDRINNSPLHF.